Described below is a single T cell receptor (beta chain) sequence and its context. Original handling: Amplification from reference gene primers served as the basis for estimated nucleated cell counts. The assay was immunoSEQ multiplex PCR, and TCRdb's table has in-frame clones only and misses some. V, J and clone size reflect that table, while D and trimming were determined from the DNA. Of fewer than 200,000 clones in the sample, about 74% were seen once. The sample originates from a study of blood T cell repertoires in COVID-19. Study-level background: The analysed material was cDNA or gDNA that came from T cells, B-cell-depleted T cells, or PBMCs.

The V end was cut by 6 bases, the J end by 7 bases, with 12 bases between. Germline V gene sequence: CDR1 MNHNY, CDR2 SVGAGI (reference sequence). The CDR3 length is 12 residues. The V gene is TRBV6-6, the J gene TRBJ1-1, with D possibly TRBD1 on 5 matching bases. The TCR originated in a man aged 60 to 75 with acute or convalescent COVID-19. Sequencing was done on a sample of peripheral blood. This CDR3 is CASSYGGIEAFF. CDR3 DNA sequence: TGTGCCAGCAGCTACGGGGGGATTGAAGCTTTCTTT.